These 4 T cell receptor beta chains came from one sample sequenced in a study of cytomegalovirus exposure and HLA in healthy donors. The PCR ran on 60 Vbeta and 13 Jbeta primers. Using immunoSEQ multiplex PCR, the repertoire was profiled, and TCRdb retains in-frame clones only, with some absent. In total, the table holds approximately 70,000 clones. The sequenced material came from PBMCs. The source is a female donor in good health and CMV-seropositive.

The chain couples TRBV7-2 to TRBJ2-5, with unresolved D. The ends were cut back, 1 base at V and 5 bases at J, with 8 bases in the middle. CDR1 and CDR2 (germline): SGHTA, FQGNSA. The CDR3 runs 13 residues. CDR3 DNA: TGTGCCAGCAGCTTAGGTGTAATGGAGACCCAGTACTTC. This encodes CASSLGVMETQYF.

The chain recombines TRBV18 with TRBJ1-4, with 8 bases identical to TRBD1. Germline V gene sequence: CDR1 KGHSH, CDR2 LQKENI. This CDR3 has 18 amino acids. Trimming at V came to 3 bases and at J to 5 bases, leaving 14 bases not matched to a gene. CDR3 region: CASSPGSDQGASNEKLFF. CDR3 DNA sequence: TGTGCCAGCTCACCTGGGAGCGATCAGGGGGCATCAAATGAAAAACTGTTTTTT.

The chain links TRBV29-1 to TRBJ1-1, with 8 nucleotides matching TRBD1. Unmatched junction bases numbered 9, after V lost 7 bases and J lost 2 bases. Germline V lookup: CDR1 SQVTM, CDR2 ANQGSEA. CDR3 size: 14 residues. The CDR3 here is CSATDRAINTEAFF. The CDR3 DNA follows: TGCAGCGCTACGGACAGGGCAATTAACACTGAAGCTTTCTTT.

V gene TRBV5-1 combines with J gene TRBJ2-5; possible D gene TRBD1, 5 bases. The assigned J gene may be wrong: the sequence end matches TRBJ2-7 better. The CDR3 has 14 amino acids. Germline-derived CDR1 and CDR2 are SGHRS and YFSETQ. Here the CDR3 reads CASSLALQGYEQYF. CDR3 coding DNA: TGCGCCAGCAGCTTGGCCCTGCAGGGCTACGAGCAGTACTTC.